A selection of T cell receptor beta chains follows, all from one sample in a study of blood T cells in healthy people across ages. TCRdb used MiXCR to reprocess the 5' RACE reads, holding one entry per CDR3 protein. Here the sample spans nearly 800,000 distinct CDR3 sequences, around three fifths being singletons. Sequenced input: blood. These TCRs come from a man aged 35-49 years in good health. CDR3s leave out the opening cysteine and the closing phenylalanine or tryptophan. Not every row has a clone size; where given, it reads once, few, many or a size class.

TRBV2	-	TRBJ2-2	ASRAWNTGELF
TRBV29-1	-	TRBJ2-1	SVGSNRAFMVAQF
TRBV11-2	-	-	ASSFSGGGGETQY
TRBV4-2	-	-	ASSPLGTNWGTSRNEQY
TRBV20-1	-	TRBJ2-7	SARGTGGAGYEQY
TRBV27	-	TRBJ2-3	ASSLYRIGTDTQY
TRBV20-1	-	TRBJ1-2	SAIPPDRGGYT
TRBV24-1	-	TRBJ2-3	ATSDPGRRSGTDTQY
TRBV27	-	TRBJ2-3	ASTGDETDTQY
TRBV7-2	few	TRBJ2-2	ASRSGLVTGELF
TRBV20-1	-	TRBJ2-5	SARDPPGSETQY
TRBV20-1	-	TRBJ1-4	GALDTEKLF
TRBV20-1	few	TRBJ2-1	SARDRGTTLYNEQF
TRBV6-5	few	TRBJ2-6	ASSSSPTGQGPGWANVLT
TRBV5-4	-	TRBJ2-5	ASSKDGGTGGMYQETQY
TRBV7-2	many	TRBJ2-1	ASSLEGEQF
TRBV29-1	few	TRBJ2-3	SVPWGTTDTQY
TRBV3-1	-	TRBJ2-3	ASSQGQGAGDTQY
TRBV6-2/TRBV6-3	-	TRBJ2-1	ASSQHRGLAGPSSYNEQF
TRBV6-2/TRBV6-3	few	TRBJ2-1	ASRPTDKAEQF
TRBV20-1	few	TRBJ1-2	SPMGELYGYT
TRBV20-1	-	TRBJ1-2	SARYDYGYT
TRBV27	few	-	ASSETSRTYEQY
TRBV7-3	-	TRBJ1-6	ASSLRGRTGVSPLH
TRBV5-1	-	TRBJ2-5	ASSTLKGRLEDMVGSYNEQY
TRBV6-2/TRBV6-3	-	TRBJ1-2	ASSYLTLGGYT
TRBV18	-	TRBJ2-7	ASSPGVGNYEQY
TRBV7-9	-	TRBJ2-1	ASTLSGSSYNEQF
TRBV7-2	few	TRBJ2-7	ASSLAAGLEQY
TRBV9	-	TRBJ2-1	ASSLQGGVVGNEQF
TRBV28	few	-	ASSFGVNIQY
TRBV24-1	-	TRBJ2-4	ATSDFIGGGGLAKNIQY
TRBV7-3	-	TRBJ2-2	ASSPRRGDFVTGELF
TRBV20-1	-	TRBJ2-5	SARDHEGAVETQY
TRBV29-1	few	TRBJ1-2	SVDDTGYGYT
TRBV6-1	-	TRBJ2-4	ASSAGTGVGEQY
TRBV28	-	TRBJ1-5	ASSLSGVGGQPQH
TRBV6-1	-	TRBJ1-2	ASIPNSGSGYGYT
TRBV5-1	-	TRBJ2-1	ASSLGGSGTYNEQF
TRBV7-2	-	TRBJ2-1	ASSLPEVETQF
TRBV5-1	-	TRBJ2-1	ASSVDRQYNEQF
TRBV7-2	-	TRBJ2-7	ASSLDVSGGYEQY
TRBV7-2	-	TRBJ2-1	ASSLADGFQF
TRBV27	-	TRBJ2-5	ASSLLAGGLEETQY
TRBV15	-	TRBJ2-1	ATSRVGDRKTSGEQF
TRBV6-2/TRBV6-3	few	TRBJ1-5	ASSYRMGNQPQH
TRBV6-2/TRBV6-3	-	TRBJ2-7	ASNYSPGEPYEQY
TRBV6-1	-	TRBJ1-2	ASSEAGQGSYGYT
TRBV20-1	-	TRBJ2-5	SAYSGTIGQETQY
TRBV3-1	once	TRBJ1-4	ASSHILQGGEKLF
TRBV5-5	few	TRBJ2-3	ASSISRDSMQY
TRBV12-3/TRBV12-4	-	TRBJ1-6	ASRLGTGSSPLH
TRBV6-6	-	TRBJ2-1	ASSDPGTAEQF
TRBV7-9	-	TRBJ2-7	ASSLALDTYEQY
TRBV4-3	-	TRBJ2-7	ASSISRGCRLVYEQY
TRBV28	few	TRBJ1-3	ASRVRNTIY
TRBV6-5	few	TRBJ2-5	ASSYDTTTTGLRETQY